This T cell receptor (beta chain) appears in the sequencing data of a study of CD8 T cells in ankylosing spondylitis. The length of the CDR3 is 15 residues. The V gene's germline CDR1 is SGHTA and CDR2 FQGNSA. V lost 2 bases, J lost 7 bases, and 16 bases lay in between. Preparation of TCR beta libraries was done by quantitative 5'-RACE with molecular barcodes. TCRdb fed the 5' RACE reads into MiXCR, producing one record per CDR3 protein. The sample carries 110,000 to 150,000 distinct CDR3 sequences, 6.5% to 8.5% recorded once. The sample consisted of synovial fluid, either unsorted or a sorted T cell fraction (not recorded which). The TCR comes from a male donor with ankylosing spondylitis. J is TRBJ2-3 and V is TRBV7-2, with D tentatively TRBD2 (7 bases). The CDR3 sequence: CASSLITGGANTQYF. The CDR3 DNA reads TGTGCCAGCAGCTTAATCACGGGGGGCGCGAATACGCAGTATTTT.